This TCR beta chain was sequenced during a study of CD8 T cells in ankylosing spondylitis. General observations from the study: Within ankylosing spondylitis blood, a TCR beta motif made up of roughly eight highly homologous variants appeared to be characteristic.

Each CDR3 protein gets one entry after TCRdb re-called the 5' RACE reads with MiXCR. The profile shows about 210,000 distinct CDR3 sequences, around 6.6% of them singletons. Many counts were recorded for this clonotype. The antigen is not known. The J segment lost 3 bases and the V segment lost 5 bases, leaving 12 bases of the junction unmatched. This CDR3 region has 16 residues. Germline CDR1 reads KGHSH; CDR2 reads LQKENI. Source material: blood, either unsorted or a sorted T cell fraction (not recorded which). The chain is built from TRBV18 and TRBJ2-7, with TRBD1 identical over 8 bases. This clonotype originated in a male donor with ankylosing spondylitis. Here the CDR3 DNA reads TGTGCCAGCTCAGCATATAGACAGGGGTCCGTCTACGAGCAGTACTTC. Encoded protein: CASSAYRQGSVYEQYF.